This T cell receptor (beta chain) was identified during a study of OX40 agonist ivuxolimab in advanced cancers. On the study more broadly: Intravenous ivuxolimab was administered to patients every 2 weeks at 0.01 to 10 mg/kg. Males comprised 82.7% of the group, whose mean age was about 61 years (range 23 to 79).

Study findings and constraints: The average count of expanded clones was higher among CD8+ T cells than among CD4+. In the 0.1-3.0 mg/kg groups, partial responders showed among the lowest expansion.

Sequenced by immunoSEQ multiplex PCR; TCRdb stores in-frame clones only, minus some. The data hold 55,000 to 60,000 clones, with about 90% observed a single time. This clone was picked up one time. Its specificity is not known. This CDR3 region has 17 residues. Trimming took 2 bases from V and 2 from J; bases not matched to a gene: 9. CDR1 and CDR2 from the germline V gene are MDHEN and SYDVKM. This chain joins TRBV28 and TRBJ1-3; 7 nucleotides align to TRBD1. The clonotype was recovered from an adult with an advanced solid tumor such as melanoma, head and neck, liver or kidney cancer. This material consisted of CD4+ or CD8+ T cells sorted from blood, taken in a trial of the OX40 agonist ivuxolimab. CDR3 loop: CASSLTKSGTAGNTIYF. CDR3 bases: TGTGCCAGCAGTTTAACAAAATCCGGGACAGCTGGAAACACCATATATTTT.